One sample yielded the 8 T cell receptor beta chains listed below, sequenced in a study of T cells in Graves' hyperthyroidism and ophthalmopathy. TCR beta CDR3 region amplification was performed from RNA transcripts. With the HTBI primer set, the TCR CDR3 went through a first round of RT-PCR. Each CDR3 protein gets one entry after TCRdb re-called the multiplex PCR reads with MiXCR. The repertoire consists of 500,000 to 800,000 distinct CDR3 sequences, with 45% occurring once and the leading ten covering roughly 6.5%. The specimen sequenced was peripheral blood or thyroid tissue (not recorded which). These receptors were obtained from an adult man with Graves' disease, either hyperthyroidism or ophthalmopathy (not recorded which).

Turning to this clonotype: Sequence at one end of the junction differs from germline and may be a read error. The genes are TRBV10-3 and TRBJ1-2, with 10 bases matching TRBD1. The CDR3 length is 16 residues. From germline, CDR1 is ENHRY and CDR2 SYGVKD. CDR3 region: CASSSPPGTGENGYTF. In DNA form, the CDR3 reads TGTGCCAGCAGTTCGCCCCCCGGGACAGGGGAAAATGGCTACACCTTC.

The J gene is TRBJ2-5, the V gene TRBV7-3; the match to TRBD2 covers 10 bases. From germline, CDR1 is SGHTA and CDR2 FQGTGA. V was pared by 0 bases and J by 5 bases, with 3 bases of the junction left unmatched. The CDR3 has 15 residues. This chain's CDR3 is CASSLTQLAGETQYF. CDR3 nucleotides: TGTGCCAGCAGCTTAACCCAACTAGCGGGGGAGACCCAGTACTTC.

This chain joins TRBV29-1 and TRBJ1-1; D is unclear. The CDR3 is 12 amino acids. CDR1 and CDR2 from the germline V gene are SQVTM and ANQGSEA. The CDR3 nucleotides read TGCAGTACCACTCCGTCTAGGTCTGAAGCTTTCTTT. Encoded protein: CSTTPSRSEAFF.

This clonotype was counted at least ten times. V usage is TRBV10-3 and J usage is TRBJ1-2; D unclear. This CDR3 region has 11 residues. The V gene lost 0 bases and the J gene lost 7 bases, with 3 bases spanning the gap. CDR1 and CDR2 from the germline V gene are ENHRY and SYGVKD. CDR3 amino acids: CAISESVGYTF. CDR3 bases: TGTGCCATCAGTGAGTCGGTTGGCTACACCTTC.

In regard to this clonotype: With a much larger clone just one base away, this may be a read error. In this CDR3 the conserved last residue, phenylalanine or tryptophan, is missing, so a read error is likely. V is TRBV2 and J is TRBJ1-1, with no clear D. The germline V gene has CDR1 SNHLY and CDR2 FYNNEI. This CDR3 contains 14 residues. V lost 2 bases and J 7 bases, leaving 14 bases between the germline ends. CDR3 nucleotide sequence: TGTGCCAGCAGTGAACCTCGACTTATGGTTGAAGCTTTCCTT. Amino acids: CASSEPRLMVEAFL.

This clonotype was counted only a few times. J is TRBJ1-5 and V is TRBV20-1; 9 nucleotides agree with TRBD1. Germline V gene sequence: CDR1 DFQATT, CDR2 SNEGSKA (reference sequence). The trim removed 3 bases at V and 5 bases at J, leaving 17 bases unmatched. CDR3 length equals 18 residues. CDR3 sequence reads: CSASGLGGDRVGDQPQHF. The CDR3 nucleotides are TGCAGTGCTAGCGGATTAGGGGGGGACAGGGTGGGCGATCAGCCCCAGCATTTT.

This clonotype was observed many times. The chain couples TRBV2 to TRBJ1-2; unclear D gene. The V and J ends lost 2 bases and 1 base respectively, with 8 bases between them. CDR3 length: 14 amino acids. Looked up from germline, CDR1 is SNHLY and CDR2 is FYNNEI. CDR3 coding DNA: TGTGCCAGCAGTGAACCCCTGGGTAACTATGGCTACACCTTC. This sequence encodes CASSEPLGNYGYTF.

This chain uses TRBV2 with TRBJ1-6; 8 bases are shared with TRBD1. V trimming: 2 bases; J trimming: 10 bases; junction bases outside the gene matches: 10. The CDR3 spans 16 residues. Looked up from germline, CDR1 is SNHLY and CDR2 is FYNNEI. CDR3 amino acids: CASSETGQGANSPLHF. The CDR3 nucleotides are TGTGCCAGCAGTGAAACGGGGCAGGGGGCCAACTCACCCCTCCACTTT.